This T cell receptor (beta chain) originates from a study of shared clonotypes between healthy human individuals. Some clones are missing from TCRdb's copy, which holds only in-frame ones; the method was immunoSEQ multiplex PCR. The sample records over a million clones, roughly 74% being singletons. This clone was counted only a few times. Sequences were obtained from memory CD4+ T cells from PBMCs. Documented subset: CD45RA-negative fraction. The source of this sequence is a man in his late teens or twenties in good health. Some clones in this sample may be carry-over from other donors' samples.

The DNA of the CDR3 is TGTGCCAGCAGTGAAGACAGGGACGGTATTCAGCCCCAGCATTTT. This codes for CASSEDRDGIQPQHF. This chain links TRBV2 with TRBJ1-5; D perhaps matches TRBD1 (6 bases). Trimming removed 1 base at V and 6 bases at J, with 13 bases between. This CDR3 is 15 amino acids long. Germline V gene sequence: CDR1 SNHLY, CDR2 FYNNEI.